This T cell receptor beta chain was documented in a study of blood T cell repertoires in COVID-19. Study context: Both acute and convalescent COVID-19 samples were obtained from the United States, Italy and Spain. Sample material is recorded as cDNA or gDNA derived from T cells, B-cell-depleted T cells, or PBMCs.

After removal of 4 bases from V and 8 bases from J, the junction contained 6 bases not matched to a gene. Looked up from germline, CDR1 is LNHDA and CDR2 is SQIVND (reference sequence). The CDR3 has 15 residues. In the original workflow: Cell counts per sample came from amplifying reference gene primers. Sequencing was performed with immunoSEQ multiplex PCR; in TCRdb, only in-frame clones are kept and a portion is missing. Clone size and the V and J calls come from that table; the DNA yielded D and trimming. The sample lists about 150,000 clones; approximately 91% were seen once. This chain joins TRBV19 and TRBJ1-6; 9 bases are shared with TRBD1. The sample comprised peripheral blood. This TCR derives from a woman in her sixties or seventies with acute or convalescent COVID-19. CDR3 region: CASSTSGQGYSPLHF. The CDR3 bases are TGTGCCAGTAGTACCTCGGGACAGGGATATTCACCCCTCCACTTT.